This T cell receptor (beta chain) was found in a study of blood T cells in healthy people across ages. The CDR3 extends over 13 amino acids. The germline V gene encodes CDR1 SQVTM and CDR2 ANQGSEA. After removal of 7 bases from V and 13 bases from J, the junction contained 15 bases not matched to a gene. Study-wide results and caveats: Both higher diversity and more naive CD4+ cells marked long-lived donors when set against aged donors. Unsorted PBMC input precluded a conclusive naive versus antigen-experienced comparison. Age advanced and TCR beta diversity per million T cells fell, roughly linearly.

Sample-barcoded 5' priming and a J-beta primer mix drove a second PCR of roughly 6 to 12 cycles. MiXCR, run by TCRdb on the 5' RACE reads, gives a single entry per CDR3 protein. Here the sample spans around 1,000,000 distinct CDR3 sequences, 35% to 40% being singletons. About this clonotype itself: Antigen specificity is unknown.

Source material: blood. The chain uses TRBV29-1 and TRBJ2-1; 8 bases line up with TRBD1. The source of this sequence is a man younger than 30 in good health. The CDR3: CSAFGDRGETQFF. DNA for the CDR3: TGCAGCGCCTTTGGAGACAGGGGTGAGACCCAGTTCTTC.